A single sample gave rise to the 15 T cell receptor beta chains below, sequenced in a study of T cell responses to AZD1222 COVID-19 vaccine. Profiling relied on immunoSEQ multiplex PCR, and the TCRdb table lists in-frame clones only, not all of them. The sample yields about 140,000 clones, around 88% seen once. Source: peripheral blood, taken on day 0 of AZD1222 vaccination. The receptors stem from an adult in good health.

This chain uses TRBV12-3 or TRBV12-4 with TRBJ2-5; D ambiguous. V lost 6 bases, J lost 5 bases, and 13 bases lay in between. The CDR3 loop spans 13 amino acids. In DNA, the CDR3 is TGTGCCAGCAGACCCCCACTTCAGGAGACCCAGTACTTC. Translating gives CASRPPLQETQYF.

The sample holds a few counts of this clone. The chain recombines TRBV5-4 with TRBJ1-6; D is unresolved. The ends were cut back, 0 bases at V and 6 bases at J, with 13 bases in the middle. The CDR3 extends over 16 amino acids. The germline gives CDR1 SGHNT, CDR2 YYREEE (reference sequence). The CDR3: CASSLEVGQLNSPLHF. The CDR3 bases are TGTGCCAGCAGCTTGGAGGTCGGTCAACTTAATTCACCCCTCCACTTT.

This sequence joins TRBV2 and TRBJ2-5; 7 bases map to TRBD2. Germline V lookup: CDR1 SNHLY, CDR2 FYNNEI. Unmatched junction bases numbered 6, after V lost 8 bases and J lost 0 bases. The CDR3 has 14 residues. CDR3 sequence: CASPPGGHQETQYF. CDR3 DNA sequence: TGTGCCAGCCCCCCGGGGGGACACCAAGAGACCCAGTACTTC.

This chain connects TRBV7-4 to TRBJ1-2, with a weak D call TRBD1 (6 bases). V lost 1 base and J lost 4, with 19 bases in between. The V gene's germline CDR1 is SGHVT and CDR2 SQSDAQ. The CDR3 runs to 17 residues. The CDR3 spells CASSLDIFSGVVYGYTF. CDR3 nucleotides: TGTGCCAGCAGCTTAGACATCTTTTCAGGGGTGGTCTATGGCTACACCTTC.

This sequence joins TRBV18 and TRBJ1-1, with a possible D match to TRBD1 (5 bases). The CDR3 is 15 residues long. Between the trimmed V and J ends, which lost 5 bases and 8 bases, there was a span of 21 bases. Germline V gene data show CDR1 as KGHSH and CDR2 as LQKENI. The CDR3 is CASSAGRAPNREAFF. The CDR3 DNA reads TGTGCCAGCTCAGCAGGCAGGGCCCCCAACAGGGAAGCTTTCTTT.

The V gene is TRBV6-5, the J gene TRBJ1-4; D is unresolved. V was trimmed by 10 bases and J by 0 bases, leaving 12 bases between them. This CDR3 comprises 14 residues. CDR1 is MNHEY, CDR2 SVGAGI, per germline. The CDR3 DNA sequence: TGTGCCACAGCAACCGGGCCAACTAATGAAAAACTGTTTTTT. Amino acid sequence: CATATGPTNEKLFF.

V is TRBV6-1 and J is TRBJ2-3; D perhaps matches TRBD2 (7 bases). CDR3 length equals 18 residues. V lost 2 bases and J 2 bases, leaving 20 bases between the germline ends. Germline-derived CDR1 and CDR2 are MNHNS and SASEGT. CDR3 amino acids: CASSEFEGGLPNTDTQYF. As DNA, the CDR3 is TGTGCCAGCAGTGAATTTGAAGGGGGACTACCTAACACAGATACGCAGTATTTT.

This chain uses TRBV21-1 with TRBJ1-1; TRBD1 reflects the table's D call only, with no check against the DNA. TRBV21-1 is assigned pseudogene status. CDR3 length: 14 amino acids. This CDR3 is CASSKASGVTEAFF. The DNA of the CDR3 is TGTGCCAGCAGCAAAGCTTCAGGGGTCACTGAAGCTTTCTTT.

The chain is built from TRBV5-1 and TRBJ1-1, with D possibly TRBD1 on 6 matching bases. This CDR3 has 15 amino acids. Trimming took off 5 bases at V and 4 bases at J, with 18 bases between the two ends. Germline CDR1 and CDR2: SGHRS and YFSETQ. CDR3: CASSSRTGSATEAFF. Written as DNA, the CDR3 is TGCGCCAGCAGTTCTCGAACAGGGTCGGCCACTGAAGCTTTCTTT.

This clone showed up just a few times. This chain connects TRBV9 to TRBJ2-2; TRBD2 agrees at 15 bases. The CDR3 extends over 20 amino acids. Germline-derived CDR1 and CDR2 are SGDLS and YYNGEE. Losses at the gene ends were 4 bases for V and 4 bases for J; bases not matched to a gene: 14. The DNA for the CDR3 is TGTGCCAGCAGCCCCCGTTCCGGGACTAGCGGGAGGTATGGCACCGGGGAGCTGTTTTTT. Amino acids: CASSPRSGTSGRYGTGELFF.

This clone was observed a single time. The J gene is TRBJ2-7, the V gene TRBV5-6, with TRBD1 identical over 10 bases. The CDR3 spans 14 residues. Trimming cost V 6 bases and J 3 bases; bases outside gene matches: 6. The V gene's germline CDR1 is SGHDT and CDR2 YYEEEE. The CDR3 sequence: CASKPGQGYYEQYF. CDR3 coding DNA: TGTGCCAGCAAACCGGGACAGGGGTACTACGAGCAGTACTTC.

This chain joins TRBV10-3 and TRBJ2-3; D perhaps matches TRBD2 (6 bases). Germline V gene lookup returns CDR1 ENHRY and CDR2 SYGVKD. This CDR3 has 15 residues. V gave up 6 bases and J gave up 4 bases, with 17 bases separating them. This CDR3 is CAISPAPEGADTQYF. In DNA form, the CDR3 reads TGTGCCATCAGCCCCGCCCCGGAGGGCGCAGATACGCAGTATTTT.

The V gene is TRBV21-1, the J gene TRBJ2-7; TRBD1, the table's D call, was not compared with the DNA. TRBV21-1 is a listed pseudogene. The CDR3 is 13 amino acids. CDR3 DNA: TGTGCCAGCGCTGGCTACAGGGTCCACGAGCAGTACTTC. Translating gives CASAGYRVHEQYF.

The gene calls are TRBV7-8 and TRBJ2-2; D remains ambiguous. V was shortened by 6 bases and J by 3 bases, with 11 bases between the two germline ends. The length of the CDR3 is 14 residues. CDR1 SGHVS and CDR2 FQNEAQ come from the germline V gene. CDR3 region: CASRTATYTGELFF. The CDR3 DNA follows: TGTGCCAGCAGAACAGCGACTTACACCGGGGAGCTGTTTTTT.

This clone has a single count. The rearrangement uses TRBV4-2 and TRBJ1-1, with 8 nucleotides matching TRBD1. In germline, CDR1 is LGHNA, CDR2 YNFKEQ. The V and J ends lost 4 bases and 3 bases, in that order; junction bases with no gene match: 7. The CDR3 sequence is 15 residues long. In DNA, the CDR3 is TGTGCCAGCAGCCTACCAGGGGGCGCCGACACTGAAGCTTTCTTT. This sequence encodes CASSLPGGADTEAFF.